The sequence of this TCR beta chain was determined in a study of T cell responses to AZD1222 COVID-19 vaccine. Whole-study findings and limits: Spike-specific TCR breadth and depth grew following two AZD1222 doses. Mostly white British, mostly female donors; authors suggested clonal diversity may be underestimated. Among those given AZD1222, only five to seven were seropositive at baseline.

The CDR3 totals 13 residues. Germline V lookup: CDR1 SEHNR, CDR2 FQNEAQ (reference sequence). The table lists this clone with a count of one. Its antigen is still unknown. The junction differs from germline at one of its ends, possibly a read error. This table comes from immunoSEQ multiplex PCR, and its TCRdb copy is limited to in-frame clones, with some not included. Of 70,000 to 75,000 clones listed, nearly 90% are singletons. Sequences were derived from peripheral blood, sampled 28 days after the second AZD1222 dose. The V and J genes are TRBV7-9 and TRBJ1-3; tentatively, D is TRBD1 (5 bases). This TCR came from an adult who received the AZD1222 COVID-19 vaccine. The CDR3 coding sequence is TGTGCCAGCAGCGTAGACGGGTACTTACTGGGGGATTTT. Its protein is CASSVDGYLLGDF.